A selection of T cell receptor beta chains follows, all from one sample in a study of T cell changes during pregnancy in multiple sclerosis. Produced via immunoSEQ multiplex PCR; TCRdb's table is partial and in-frame only. The sample lists roughly 100,000 clones; 92% were seen once. The starting material was peripheral blood, obtained after pregnancy. Every receptor here comes from a female donor with multiple sclerosis, enrolled in a pregnancy study. CDR3s include the opening cysteine and the closing phenylalanine or tryptophan. The order of the fields is clone size, D gene, J gene, V gene, CDR3 protein, CDR3 DNA. The D gene is left open where the match is weak. A clone size is listed for some rows: how often the clone was seen (once, few, many), or a class if it is expanded.

clone_size: NA; d_call: NA; j_call: TRBJ1-5; v_call: TRBV19; cdr3_aa: CASSIVGSESQPQHF; cdr3_nt: TGTGCCAGTAGTATAGTGGGCAGTGAGAGTCAGCCCCAGCATTTT
clone_size: NA; d_call: NA; j_call: TRBJ2-2; v_call: TRBV6-6; cdr3_aa: CASIERANTGELFF; cdr3_nt: TGTGCCAGCATTGAGAGGGCGAACACCGGGGAGCTGTTTTTT
clone_size: once; d_call: TRBD1; j_call: TRBJ2-7; v_call: TRBV10-3; cdr3_aa: CAISRQGAGYEQYF; cdr3_nt: TGTGCCATCAGCCGACAGGGGGCAGGGTACGAGCAGTACTTC
clone_size: NA; d_call: NA; j_call: TRBJ2-2; v_call: TRBV6-1; cdr3_aa: CASSGLGASARDTGELFF; cdr3_nt: TGTGCCAGCAGTGGGCTGGGGGCCTCGGCGAGGGACACCGGGGAGCTGTTTTTT
clone_size: NA; d_call: NA; j_call: TRBJ2-1; v_call: TRBV27; cdr3_aa: CASSFWDSVDNEQFF; cdr3_nt: TGTGCCAGCAGTTTTTGGGACTCCGTTGACAATGAGCAGTTCTTC
clone_size: NA; d_call: NA; j_call: TRBJ1-2; v_call: TRBV25-1; cdr3_aa: CASSEFEGHYTF; cdr3_nt: TGTGCCAGCAGTGAATTTGAAGGCCACTACACCTTT
clone_size: NA; d_call: NA; j_call: TRBJ2-6; v_call: TRBV19; cdr3_aa: CASSGGAGAHSGANVLTF; cdr3_nt: TGTGCCAGTAGTGGGGGGGCCGGGGCCCACTCTGGGGCCAACGTCCTGACTTTC
clone_size: once; d_call: TRBD2; j_call: TRBJ2-5; v_call: TRBV4-2; cdr3_aa: CASSPGRETQYF; cdr3_nt: TGTGCCAGCAGCCCCGGGAGGGAGACCCAGTACTTC
clone_size: NA; d_call: NA; j_call: TRBJ1-2; v_call: TRBV12-2; cdr3_aa: CASRLSHGYTF; cdr3_nt: TGTGCAAGTCGCTTATCTCATGGCTACACCTTC
clone_size: NA; d_call: NA; j_call: TRBJ2-7; v_call: TRBV9; cdr3_aa: CASSVAGGLLSEQYF; cdr3_nt: TGTGCCAGCAGCGTAGCCGGGGGACTCCTGTCCGAGCAGTACTTC
clone_size: once; d_call: TRBD2; j_call: TRBJ2-1; v_call: TRBV9; cdr3_aa: CASSRMTSGVSYNEQFF; cdr3_nt: TGTGCCAGCAGCCGTATGACTAGCGGGGTCTCCTACAATGAGCAGTTCTTC
clone_size: NA; d_call: NA; j_call: TRBJ2-7; v_call: TRBV25-1; cdr3_aa: CASSEGRGTMVF; cdr3_nt: TGTGCCAGCAGTGAAGGGAGAGGGACAATGGTATTC
clone_size: NA; d_call: NA; j_call: TRBJ1-5; v_call: TRBV2; cdr3_aa: CASSDRDNNQPQHF; cdr3_nt: TGTGCCAGCAGTGACCGGGACAACAATCAGCCCCAGCATTTT
clone_size: NA; d_call: NA; j_call: TRBJ1-6; v_call: TRBV5-1; cdr3_aa: CASSLENSPLHF; cdr3_nt: TGCGCCAGCAGCCTTGAGAATTCACCCCTCCACTTT
clone_size: NA; d_call: TRBD1; j_call: TRBJ2-7; v_call: TRBV6-1; cdr3_aa: CASSPGDSNYEQYF; cdr3_nt: TGTGCCAGCAGTCCCGGGGACAGTAACTACGAGCAGTACTTC
clone_size: NA; d_call: TRBD1; j_call: TRBJ1-6; v_call: TRBV19; cdr3_aa: CASNSGGTNSPLHF; cdr3_nt: TGTGCCAGTAACTCAGGGGGGACAAATTCACCCCTCCACTTT
clone_size: NA; d_call: NA; j_call: TRBJ1-1; v_call: TRBV27; cdr3_aa: CASSLSPGINTEAFF; cdr3_nt: TGTGCCAGCAGTTTATCGCCGGGGATAAACACTGAAGCTTTCTTT
clone_size: NA; d_call: TRBD1; j_call: TRBJ2-2; v_call: TRBV9; cdr3_aa: CASSVQGQVVTGELFF; cdr3_nt: TGTGCCAGCAGCGTTCAGGGACAGGTGGTCACCGGGGAGCTGTTTTTT
clone_size: NA; d_call: TRBD1; j_call: TRBJ2-7; v_call: TRBV5-1; cdr3_aa: CASSLAGQVYEQYF; cdr3_nt: TGCGCCAGCAGCTTGGCAGGACAGGTCTACGAGCAGTACTTC
clone_size: once; d_call: NA; j_call: TRBJ2-1; v_call: TRBV5-1; cdr3_aa: CASSPGDGYNEQFF; cdr3_nt: TGCGCCAGCAGCCCGGGTGACGGTTACAATGAGCAGTTCTTC
clone_size: NA; d_call: NA; j_call: TRBJ2-7; v_call: TRBV28; cdr3_aa: CASSYREGDEQYF; cdr3_nt: TGTGCCAGCAGTTACAGGGAAGGGGACGAGCAGTACTTC
clone_size: NA; d_call: NA; j_call: TRBJ2-7; v_call: TRBV19; cdr3_aa: CASSIRRTATLGEQYF; cdr3_nt: TGTGCCAGTAGTATAAGGCGGACAGCTACGCTGGGGGAGCAGTACTTC
clone_size: NA; d_call: TRBD2; j_call: TRBJ2-1; v_call: TRBV28; cdr3_aa: CASSFGGGEQFF; cdr3_nt: TGTGCCAGCAGTTTTGGCGGGGGTGAGCAGTTCTTC
clone_size: NA; d_call: TRBD2; j_call: TRBJ2-1; v_call: TRBV10-3; cdr3_aa: CAISAGLAGDNEQFF; cdr3_nt: TGTGCCATCAGTGCGGGACTAGCGGGAGACAATGAGCAGTTCTTC
clone_size: NA; d_call: NA; j_call: TRBJ2-7; v_call: TRBV7-2; cdr3_aa: CASSPPPVHEQYF; cdr3_nt: TGTGCCAGCAGCCCCCCCCCGGTACACGAGCAGTACTTC
clone_size: NA; d_call: TRBD1; j_call: TRBJ2-2; v_call: TRBV9; cdr3_aa: CASSPPGTVGRGELFF; cdr3_nt: TGTGCCAGCAGCCCGCCCGGGACAGTGGGAAGAGGGGAGCTGTTTTTT
clone_size: once; d_call: TRBD2; j_call: TRBJ2-5; v_call: TRBV6-5; cdr3_aa: CASSYSGTSPQETQYF; cdr3_nt: TGTGCCAGCAGTTACAGCGGGACGAGTCCCCAAGAGACCCAGTACTTC
clone_size: NA; d_call: NA; j_call: TRBJ1-1; v_call: TRBV9; cdr3_aa: CASSVGARTEAFF; cdr3_nt: TGTGCCAGCAGCGTGGGGGCGAGGACTGAAGCTTTCTTT
clone_size: NA; d_call: NA; j_call: TRBJ1-2; v_call: TRBV28; cdr3_aa: CASSLFGRKGIGYTF; cdr3_nt: TGTGCCAGCAGTTTATTTGGTAGGAAGGGGATTGGCTACACCTTC
clone_size: NA; d_call: NA; j_call: TRBJ2-6; v_call: TRBV29-1; cdr3_aa: CSVPTDSTAGANVLTF; cdr3_nt: TGCAGCGTACCCACGGACAGCACGGCTGGGGCCAACGTCCTGACTTTC
clone_size: NA; d_call: TRBD1; j_call: TRBJ1-1; v_call: TRBV9; cdr3_aa: CASSPPGQINTEAFF; cdr3_nt: TGTGCCAGCAGCCCCCCGGGACAGATTAACACTGAAGCTTTCTTT
clone_size: NA; d_call: NA; j_call: TRBJ1-1; v_call: TRBV28; cdr3_aa: CASSPVDSHTEAFF; cdr3_nt: TGTGCCAGCAGTCCGGTGGACAGCCACACTGAAGCTTTCTTT
clone_size: NA; d_call: NA; j_call: TRBJ2-1; v_call: TRBV7-7; cdr3_aa: CASSYDFSDEQFF; cdr3_nt: TGTGCCAGCAGCTATGATTTCTCGGATGAGCAGTTCTTC
clone_size: NA; d_call: NA; j_call: TRBJ1-4; v_call: TRBV27; cdr3_aa: CASGGGINEKLFF; cdr3_nt: TGTGCCAGTGGGGGAGGGATTAATGAAAAACTGTTTTTT
clone_size: NA; d_call: NA; j_call: TRBJ2-7; v_call: TRBV5-4; cdr3_aa: CASSSESGGSYEQYF; cdr3_nt: TGTGCCAGCAGCTCTGAATCGGGTGGTAGCTACGAGCAGTACTTC
clone_size: NA; d_call: TRBD2; j_call: TRBJ2-3; v_call: TRBV4-1; cdr3_aa: CASSRGSSGRMTDTQYF; cdr3_nt: TGCGCCAGCAGCCGCGGGTCTAGCGGGAGAATGACAGATACGCAGTATTTT
clone_size: NA; d_call: NA; j_call: TRBJ1-5; v_call: TRBV6-5; cdr3_aa: CASSYSQTKNQPQHF; cdr3_nt: TGTGCCAGCAGTTACTCGCAGACTAAAAATCAGCCCCAGCATTTT
clone_size: NA; d_call: TRBD1; j_call: TRBJ2-4; v_call: TRBV15; cdr3_aa: CATEDRETKNIQYF; cdr3_nt: TGTGCCACAGAGGACAGGGAAACCAAAAACATTCAGTACTTC
clone_size: NA; d_call: NA; j_call: TRBJ2-1; v_call: TRBV27; cdr3_aa: CASSGSRGRSYNEQFF; cdr3_nt: TGTGCCAGCAGCGGGAGTAGGGGAAGGTCCTACAATGAGCAGTTCTTC
clone_size: NA; d_call: NA; j_call: TRBJ2-7; v_call: TRBV11-2; cdr3_aa: CASSFGRGATYEQYF; cdr3_nt: TGTGCCAGCAGCTTCGGGCGCGGGGCCACCTACGAGCAGTACTTC
clone_size: once; d_call: TRBD2; j_call: TRBJ2-1; v_call: TRBV6-1; cdr3_aa: CASSDFAASGGASSRGEQFF; cdr3_nt: TGTGCCAGCAGTGACTTTGCCGCTAGCGGGGGGGCCAGTTCCCGGGGTGAGCAGTTCTTC
clone_size: NA; d_call: TRBD1; j_call: TRBJ2-5; v_call: TRBV27; cdr3_aa: CASSLVRVTGGFQETQYF; cdr3_nt: TGTGCCAGCAGTTTAGTAAGAGTGACAGGGGGGTTTCAAGAGACCCAGTACTTC
clone_size: NA; d_call: TRBD1; j_call: TRBJ2-3; v_call: TRBV5-1; cdr3_aa: CASSLRGLGTDTQYF; cdr3_nt: TGCGCCAGCAGCCTCAGGGGGCTTGGCACAGATACGCAGTATTTT
clone_size: NA; d_call: TRBD1; j_call: TRBJ2-3; v_call: TRBV28; cdr3_aa: CASSHDRGKRSGTDTQYF; cdr3_nt: TGTGCCAGCAGTCACGACAGGGGAAAAAGGTCGGGCACAGATACGCAGTATTTT
clone_size: NA; d_call: NA; j_call: TRBJ1-2; v_call: TRBV30; cdr3_aa: CAWSGASYGYTF; cdr3_nt: TGTGCCTGGAGCGGAGCTTCCTATGGCTACACCTTC
clone_size: once; d_call: NA; j_call: TRBJ2-2; v_call: TRBV9; cdr3_aa: CASGSDTGELFF; cdr3_nt: TGTGCCAGCGGTAGCGACACCGGGGAGCTGTTTTTT
clone_size: NA; d_call: NA; j_call: TRBJ2-7; v_call: TRBV7-3; cdr3_aa: CASSRQGQLLAYEQYF; cdr3_nt: TGTGCCAGCAGCCGCCAAGGACAGCTTCTAGCCTACGAGCAGTACTTC
clone_size: few; d_call: NA; j_call: TRBJ1-5; v_call: TRBV27; cdr3_aa: CASSLRGFKQPQHF; cdr3_nt: TGTGCCAGCAGTTTACGAGGGTTCAAACAGCCCCAGCATTTT
clone_size: NA; d_call: TRBD1; j_call: TRBJ1-4; v_call: TRBV4-1; cdr3_aa: CASSRDRLSRMFF; cdr3_nt: TGCGCCAGCAGTCGGGACAGATTATCGAGAATGTTTTTT
clone_size: NA; d_call: TRBD1; j_call: TRBJ2-5; v_call: TRBV2; cdr3_aa: CASSGVTGPQETQYF; cdr3_nt: TGTGCCAGCAGTGGAGTGACAGGGCCCCAAGAGACCCAGTACTTC
clone_size: NA; d_call: TRBD2; j_call: TRBJ2-3; v_call: TRBV19; cdr3_aa: CASSITSGRSDTQYF; cdr3_nt: TGTGCCAGTAGTATCACTAGCGGGAGGTCAGATACGCAGTATTTT
clone_size: NA; d_call: NA; j_call: TRBJ1-1; v_call: TRBV19; cdr3_aa: CASSIIATTEAFF; cdr3_nt: TGTGCCAGTAGTATTATCGCTACCACTGAAGCTTTCTTT